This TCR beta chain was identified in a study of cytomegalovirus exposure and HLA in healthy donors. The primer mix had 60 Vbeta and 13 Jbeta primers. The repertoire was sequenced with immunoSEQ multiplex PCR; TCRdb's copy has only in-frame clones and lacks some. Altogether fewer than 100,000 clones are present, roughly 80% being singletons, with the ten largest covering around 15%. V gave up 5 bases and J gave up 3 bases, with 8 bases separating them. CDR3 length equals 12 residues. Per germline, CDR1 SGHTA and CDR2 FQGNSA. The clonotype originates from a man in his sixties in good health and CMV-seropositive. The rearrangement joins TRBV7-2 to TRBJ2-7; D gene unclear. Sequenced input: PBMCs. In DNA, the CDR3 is TGTGCCAGCAGCCCAACTTTCTACGAGCAGTACTTC. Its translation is CASSPTFYEQYF.